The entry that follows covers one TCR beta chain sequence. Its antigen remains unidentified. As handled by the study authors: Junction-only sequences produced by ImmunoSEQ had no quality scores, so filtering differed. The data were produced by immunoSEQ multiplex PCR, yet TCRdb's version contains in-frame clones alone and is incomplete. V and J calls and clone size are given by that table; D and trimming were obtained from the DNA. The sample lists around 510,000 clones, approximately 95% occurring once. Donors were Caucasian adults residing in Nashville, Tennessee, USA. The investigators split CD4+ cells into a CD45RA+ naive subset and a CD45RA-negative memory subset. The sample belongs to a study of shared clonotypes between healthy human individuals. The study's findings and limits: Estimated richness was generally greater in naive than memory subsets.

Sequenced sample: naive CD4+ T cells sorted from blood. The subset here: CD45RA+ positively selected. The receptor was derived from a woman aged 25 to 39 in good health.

CDR3 sequence reads: CASSLFGRPDRNEQFF. As DNA, the CDR3 is TGTGCCAGCAGTTTATTCGGTCGGCCCGACCGCAATGAGCAGTTCTTC. The rearrangement uses TRBV28 and TRBJ2-1; unclear D gene. CDR1 is MDHEN, CDR2 SYDVKM, per germline. V lost 1 base and J lost 6, with 16 bases in between. CDR3 length: 16 amino acids.